The source of this T cell receptor beta chain is a study of T-cell memory formation after mild COVID-19. TCRdb itself ran the 5' RACE reads through MiXCR, one entry per CDR3 protein. The sample lists 120,000 to 150,000 distinct CDR3 sequences, over 15% occurring once. There are many counts of this clonotype. This CDR3 comprises 12 residues. The germline V and J ends were trimmed by 3 bases and 9 bases, with 12 bases remaining between them. CDR1 is DFQATT, CDR2 SNEGSKA, per germline (reference sequence). The chain carries TRBV20-1 and TRBJ2-1; perhaps TRBD2 as D (5 bases). Sequencing input: PBMCs or a T cell subset sorted from them (not recorded which). The receptor comes from an adult woman who had mild COVID-19 (a few samples of this study predate the infection). Cell type and time point are not known. The CDR3 loop is CSARIPGVEQFF. The DNA of the CDR3 is TGCAGTGCTAGGATCCCCGGGGTTGAGCAGTTCTTC.